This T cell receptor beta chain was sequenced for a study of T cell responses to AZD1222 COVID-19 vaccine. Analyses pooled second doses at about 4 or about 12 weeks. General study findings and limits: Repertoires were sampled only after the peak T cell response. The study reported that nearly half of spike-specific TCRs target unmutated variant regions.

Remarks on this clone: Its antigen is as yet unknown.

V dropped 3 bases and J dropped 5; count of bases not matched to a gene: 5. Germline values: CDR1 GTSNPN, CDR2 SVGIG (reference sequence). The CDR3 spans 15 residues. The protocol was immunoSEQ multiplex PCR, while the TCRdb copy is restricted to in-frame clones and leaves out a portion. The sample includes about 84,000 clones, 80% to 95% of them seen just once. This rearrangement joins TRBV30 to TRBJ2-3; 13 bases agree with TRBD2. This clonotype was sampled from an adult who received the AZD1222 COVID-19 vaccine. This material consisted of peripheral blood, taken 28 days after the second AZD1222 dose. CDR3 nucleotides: TGTGCCTGGAGACTAGCGGGAGGGCCTCAAGATACGCAGTATTTT. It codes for CAWRLAGGPQDTQYF.